This TCR beta chain was captured by sequencing in a study of cytomegalovirus exposure and HLA in healthy donors. Study background: The Caucasian-associated ancestry cluster held around four fifths of roughly 400 genotyped donors. Study results and caveats: TCR beta V- and J-gene trimming, according to a later analysis, was linked to a missense DCLRE1C variant. Several of the most significant clusters appeared, in a later analysis, to be linked to common viral pathogens.

60 Vbeta and 13 Jbeta primers were used in PCR. The assay was immunoSEQ multiplex PCR, and TCRdb's table has in-frame clones only and misses some. Of 200,000 to 250,000 clones listed, roughly 68% were seen once; the top ten hold roughly 2.5%. On this clone: The antigen is undetermined.

Sequenced sample: PBMCs. This TCR was sampled from a man between 35 and 55 years old in good health and CMV-seropositive.

In DNA, the CDR3 is TGTGCCAGCAGTCTGACAGGATTTCAAGGCTATGGCTACACCTTC. Translation: CASSLTGFQGYGYTF. This chain connects TRBV2 to TRBJ1-2; possibly TRBD1 for D (6 bases). V gave up 5 bases and J gave up 4 bases, with 17 bases separating them. The CDR3 has 15 amino acids. Germline V gives CDR1 SNHLY, CDR2 FYNNEI.